This T cell receptor beta chain was captured in a study of CD8 T cells in ankylosing spondylitis. This clonotype was seen only a few times. The target antigen is unknown. V was clipped by 0 bases and J by 6 bases; unmatched bases: 8. Germline V gene data show CDR1 as SQVTM and CDR2 as ANQGSEA. The CDR3 loop spans 17 amino acids. General study findings and limits: According to the report, clones linked to the disease were significantly enriched in matched synovial fluid samples taken from ankylosing spondylitis patients. Seemingly characteristic of ankylosing spondylitis blood was a TCR beta motif consisting of roughly 8 highly homologous variants.

Via MiXCR, TCRdb re-called the 5' RACE reads, giving one row per CDR3 protein. The table lists just over 350,000 distinct CDR3 sequences, roughly 20% of them singletons, with roughly 14% in the top ten. The source of this sequence is a male donor with ankylosing spondylitis or in good health (not recorded which). This chain joins TRBV29-1 and TRBJ2-2; TRBD2 agrees at 12 bases. The sequencing input was blood, either unsorted or a sorted T cell fraction (not recorded which). The CDR3 spells CSVEDGPSGGASGELFF. CDR3 DNA: TGCAGCGTTGAAGATGGTCCTAGCGGGGGGGCGTCCGGGGAGCTGTTTTTT.